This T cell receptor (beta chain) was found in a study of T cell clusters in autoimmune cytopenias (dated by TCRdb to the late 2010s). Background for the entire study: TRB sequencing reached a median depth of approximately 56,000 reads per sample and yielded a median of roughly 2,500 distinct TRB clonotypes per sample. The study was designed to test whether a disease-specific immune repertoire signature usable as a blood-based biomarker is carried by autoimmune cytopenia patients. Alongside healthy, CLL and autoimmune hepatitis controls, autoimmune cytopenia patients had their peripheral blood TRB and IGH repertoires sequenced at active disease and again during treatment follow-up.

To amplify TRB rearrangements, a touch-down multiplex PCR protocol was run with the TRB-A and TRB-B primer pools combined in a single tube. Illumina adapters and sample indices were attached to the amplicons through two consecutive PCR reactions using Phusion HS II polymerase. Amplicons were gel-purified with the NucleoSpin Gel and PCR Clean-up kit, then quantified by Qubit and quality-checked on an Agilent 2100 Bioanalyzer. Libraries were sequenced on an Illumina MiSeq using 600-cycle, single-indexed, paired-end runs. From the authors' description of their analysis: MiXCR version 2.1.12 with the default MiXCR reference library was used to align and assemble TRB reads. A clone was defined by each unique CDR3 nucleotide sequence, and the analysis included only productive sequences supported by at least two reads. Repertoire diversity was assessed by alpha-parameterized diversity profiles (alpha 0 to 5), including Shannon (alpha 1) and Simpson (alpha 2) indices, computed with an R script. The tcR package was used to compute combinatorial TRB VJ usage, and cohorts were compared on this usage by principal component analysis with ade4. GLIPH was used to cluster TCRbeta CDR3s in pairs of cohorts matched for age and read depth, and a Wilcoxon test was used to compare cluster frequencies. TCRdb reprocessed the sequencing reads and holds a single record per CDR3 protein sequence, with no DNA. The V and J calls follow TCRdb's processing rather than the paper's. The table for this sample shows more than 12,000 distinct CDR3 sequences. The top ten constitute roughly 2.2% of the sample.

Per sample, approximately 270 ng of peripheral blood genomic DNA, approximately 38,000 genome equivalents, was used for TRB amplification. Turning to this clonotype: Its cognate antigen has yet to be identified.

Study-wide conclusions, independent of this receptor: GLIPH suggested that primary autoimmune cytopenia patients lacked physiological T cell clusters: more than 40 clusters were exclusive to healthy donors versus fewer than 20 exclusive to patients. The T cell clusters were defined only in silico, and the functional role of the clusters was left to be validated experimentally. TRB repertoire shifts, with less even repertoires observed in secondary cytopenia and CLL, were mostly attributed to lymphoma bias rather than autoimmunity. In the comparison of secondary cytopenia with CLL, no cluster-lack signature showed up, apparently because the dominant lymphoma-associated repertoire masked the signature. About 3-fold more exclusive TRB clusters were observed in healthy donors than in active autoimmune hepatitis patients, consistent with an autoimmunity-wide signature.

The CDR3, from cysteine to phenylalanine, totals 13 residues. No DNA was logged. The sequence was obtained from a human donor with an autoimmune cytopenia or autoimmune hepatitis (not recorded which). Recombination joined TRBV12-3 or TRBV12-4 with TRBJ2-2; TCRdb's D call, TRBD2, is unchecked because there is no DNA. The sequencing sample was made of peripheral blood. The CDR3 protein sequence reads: CASSLLGAGELFF.